This T cell receptor (beta chain) was sequenced during a study of cytomegalovirus exposure and HLA in healthy donors. Regarding this clone: What it recognizes is unknown.

The CDR3 is 14 amino acids. Trimming at V came to 7 bases and at J to 8 bases, leaving 10 bases not matched to a gene. Germline V gene data show CDR1 as SGHNT and CDR2 as YENEEA. Primers: 60 Vbeta forward and 13 Jbeta reverse. Here immunoSEQ multiplex PCR was the method, and the copy in TCRdb shows in-frame clones only, minus some. The repertoire holds around 200,000 clones, with roughly 80% as singletons. Overall study results and limits: Usually a TCR sequence was rare, but some public TCRs were found in many donors. Specificity of three CMV-associated chains for CMV antigens was verified in vitro.

The sample comprised PBMCs. The TCR sequence derives from a boy between 10 and 17 years old in good health and CMV-seronegative. The rearrangement uses TRBV11-3 and TRBJ2-1, with TRBD1 matching 8 bases. CDR3 coding DNA: TGTGCCAGCACACGACAGGGGTTGGACTATGAGCAGTTCTTC. Its translation: CASTRQGLDYEQFF.